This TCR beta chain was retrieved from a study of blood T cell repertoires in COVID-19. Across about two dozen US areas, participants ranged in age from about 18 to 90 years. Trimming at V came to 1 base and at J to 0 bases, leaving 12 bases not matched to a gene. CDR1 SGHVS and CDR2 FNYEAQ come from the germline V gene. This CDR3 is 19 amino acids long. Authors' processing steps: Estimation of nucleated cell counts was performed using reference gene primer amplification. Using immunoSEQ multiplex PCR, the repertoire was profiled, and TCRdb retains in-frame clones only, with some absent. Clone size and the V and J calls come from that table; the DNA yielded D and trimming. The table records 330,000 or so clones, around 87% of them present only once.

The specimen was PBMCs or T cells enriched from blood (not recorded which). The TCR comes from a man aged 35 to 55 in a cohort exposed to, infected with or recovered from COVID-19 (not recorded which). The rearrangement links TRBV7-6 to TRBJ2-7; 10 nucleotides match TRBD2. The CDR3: CASSLERTSGSRSSYEQYF. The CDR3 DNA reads TGTGCCAGCAGCTTAGAGAGGACTAGCGGATCAAGGAGCTCCTACGAGCAGTACTTC.